This TCR beta chain was sequenced for a study of shared clonotypes between healthy human individuals. This clone has a handful of counts. The CDR3 contains 13 residues. In germline, CDR1 is SNHLY, CDR2 FYNNEI. With 4 bases removed from V and 0 bases from J, the gap between germline ends came to 6 bases. The genomic DNA of each subset was split evenly across several immunoSEQ plates. Libraries were prepared by immunoSEQ multiplex PCR; TCRdb keeps only in-frame clonotypes and omits some of them. This sample yields approximately 500,000 clones, of which 60% to 80% are seen a single time; about 12% belongs to the top ten.

The chain couples TRBV2 to TRBJ1-1; D unclear. This sequence originates from a woman between 35 and 50 years old in good health. Some clones in this sample may be carry-over from other donors' samples. Sequencing was performed on PBMCs. The CDR3 spells CASSGLLNTEAFF. The CDR3 DNA reads TGTGCCAGCAGTGGGTTGTTGAACACTGAAGCTTTCTTT.